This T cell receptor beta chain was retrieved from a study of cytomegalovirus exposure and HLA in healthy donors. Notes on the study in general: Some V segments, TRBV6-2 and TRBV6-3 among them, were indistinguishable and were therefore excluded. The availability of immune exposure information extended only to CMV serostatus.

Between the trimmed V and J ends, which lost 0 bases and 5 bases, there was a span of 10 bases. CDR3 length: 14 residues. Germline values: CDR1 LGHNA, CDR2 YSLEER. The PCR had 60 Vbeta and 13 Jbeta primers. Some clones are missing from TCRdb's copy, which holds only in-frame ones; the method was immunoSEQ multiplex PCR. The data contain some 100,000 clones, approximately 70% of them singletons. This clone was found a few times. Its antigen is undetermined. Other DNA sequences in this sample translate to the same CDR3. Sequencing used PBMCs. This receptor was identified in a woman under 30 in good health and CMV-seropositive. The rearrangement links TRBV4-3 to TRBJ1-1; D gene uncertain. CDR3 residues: CASSQDVRGTEAFF. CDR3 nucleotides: TGCGCCAGCAGCCAAGATGTGCGGGGAACTGAAGCTTTCTTT.